These 19 T cell receptor beta chains originate from one sample sequenced in a study of Ad26.COV2.S vaccination and SARS-CoV-2 variants. Libraries were prepared by immunoSEQ multiplex PCR; TCRdb keeps only in-frame clonotypes and omits some of them. The table has 300,000 to 350,000 clones, about 86% seen once. The treatment: roughly 18 received Ad26.COV2.S at low or high dose, single or two shots; 5 received placebo; per-sample allocation not given. At day 63 after the first vaccine or placebo injection, samples were drawn. The source material was peripheral blood, sampled in a trial of Ad26.COV2.S vaccine versus placebo. The source of these receptors is a person aged 18-60 years who received the Ad26.COV2.S COVID-19 vaccine or a placebo.

V usage is TRBV18 and J usage is TRBJ1-1; D gene ambiguous. The ends were cut back, 2 bases at V and 6 bases at J, with 10 bases in the middle. The CDR3 totals 13 residues. From germline, CDR1 is KGHSH and CDR2 LQKENI. This CDR3 reads CASSPGLDSEAFF. Written as DNA, the CDR3 is TGTGCCAGCTCACCAGGTCTAGACTCTGAAGCTTTCTTT.

This chain connects TRBV24-1 to TRBJ2-3; D not certain. Deletions cut 3 bases from V and 0 bases from J, with 12 bases between. CDR3 length: 16 amino acids. Germline CDR1 KGHDR, CDR2 SFDVKD. CDR3 nucleotides: TGTGCCACCAGTGATCCCGACACCGGGAGCACAGATACGCAGTATTTT. Its translation is CATSDPDTGSTDTQYF.

The V and J genes are TRBV7-3 and TRBJ2-1; possible D gene TRBD2, 5 bases. The V and J ends lost 1 base and 9 bases respectively, with 13 bases between them. There are 14 residues in the CDR3. Germline V gene lookup returns CDR1 SGHTA and CDR2 FQGTGA. The CDR3 spells CASSLNLYGGEQFF. CDR3 nucleotides: TGTGCCAGCAGCTTAAATTTATATGGAGGTGAGCAGTTCTTC.

This clone has more than one count but fewer than ten. The chain recombines TRBV7-9 with TRBJ2-2; 7 bases align to TRBD1. This CDR3 comprises 15 residues. From germline, CDR1 is SEHNR and CDR2 FQNEAQ (reference sequence). V lost 5 bases, J lost 1 base, and 4 bases stayed unmatched. CDR3 nucleotides: TGTGCCAGCAGCGGCGACAGGGTGAACACCGGGGAGCTGTTTTTT. It is translated as CASSGDRVNTGELFF.

CDR3 loop: CASSAIGGELFF. CDR3 sequence (DNA): TGTGCCAGCAGTGCCATTGGGGGGGAGCTGTTTTTT. The chain joins TRBV9 to TRBJ2-2, with unresolved D. Germline V gene data show CDR1 as SGDLS and CDR2 as YYNGEE. V lost 5 bases, J lost 8 bases, and 10 bases lay in between. The CDR3 length is 12 residues.

The sample holds a few counts of this clone. V gene TRBV11-2 combines with J gene TRBJ2-7; 11 bases agree with TRBD2. Germline V gene lookup returns CDR1 SGHAT and CDR2 FQNNGV. The J segment lost 5 bases and the V segment lost 4 bases, leaving 16 bases of the junction unmatched. The CDR3 has 18 amino acids. CDR3 amino acids: CASSSSRASSGRSNEQYF. CDR3 DNA: TGTGCCAGCAGCTCCAGTCGGGCCTCTAGCGGGAGGTCAAACGAGCAGTACTTC.

The gene calls are TRBV5-8 and TRBJ2-1, with D perhaps TRBD2 (5 bases). The ends were cut back, 1 base at V and 7 bases at J, with 12 bases in the middle. Germline lookup yields CDR1 SGHTS and CDR2 YDEGEE. The CDR3 spans 14 residues. The CDR3 DNA is TGTGCCAGCAGCTTGCGTGCGGGCCTAAATGAGCAGTTCTTC. Amino acid sequence: CASSLRAGLNEQFF.

V and J are TRBV7-9 and TRBJ2-1; 12 positions match TRBD2. The CDR3 has 17 amino acids. Germline V gives CDR1 SEHNR, CDR2 FQNEAQ (reference sequence). With 5 bases clipped from V and 1 base from J, the junction kept 6 bases outside the gene matches. The CDR3 here is CASSHRTSGKSYNEQFF. CDR3 nucleotides: TGTGCCAGCAGCCATAGGACTAGCGGGAAATCCTACAATGAGCAGTTCTTC.

V and J are TRBV18 and TRBJ2-1; 7 bases map to TRBD2. The CDR3 loop spans 12 amino acids. With 1 base clipped from V and 16 bases from J, the junction kept 7 bases outside the gene matches. CDR1 KGHSH and CDR2 LQKENI come from the germline V gene. The CDR3 protein is CASSPLGGVRFF. Here the CDR3 DNA reads TGTGCCAGCTCACCACTGGGGGGGGTACGCTTCTTC.

V and J are TRBV18 and TRBJ1-5; tentatively, D is TRBD1 (6 bases). This CDR3 has 16 residues. The germline V gene encodes CDR1 KGHSH and CDR2 LQKENI. V shed 0 bases and J shed 4 bases, with 13 bases lying between them. The CDR3 spells CASSPPGGRGNQPQHF. Written as DNA, the CDR3 is TGTGCCAGCTCACCACCTGGGGGGCGAGGAAATCAGCCCCAGCATTTT.

The V and J genes are TRBV4-3 and TRBJ1-5; possible D gene TRBD1, 6 bases. V was trimmed by 4 bases and J by 5 bases, leaving 15 bases between them. This CDR3 spans 15 amino acids. Germline V gene sequence: CDR1 LGHNA, CDR2 YSLEER. This chain's CDR3 is CASSPSGGRDQPQHF. CDR3 in DNA: TGCGCCAGCAGCCCTTCCGGGGGGCGCGATCAGCCCCAGCATTTT.

V and J are TRBV6-5 and TRBJ2-7, with D uncertain. V shed 6 bases and J shed 3 bases, with 12 bases lying between them. Germline values: CDR1 MNHEY, CDR2 SVGAGI. The CDR3 runs to 13 residues. The CDR3 DNA sequence: TGTGCCAGCAGGTCCGGGTTGAACTACGAGCAGTACTTC. Translation gives CASRSGLNYEQYF.

This clone was observed a single time. V and J are TRBV6-6 and TRBJ1-2, with D perhaps matching TRBD1 (5 bases). The CDR3 totals 14 residues. V lost 5 bases, J lost 6 bases, and 16 bases lay in between. The germline CDR1 and CDR2 sequences are MNHNY and SVGAGI (reference sequence). Here the CDR3 reads CASSQGSTGDGYTF. Here the CDR3 DNA reads TGTGCCAGCAGTCAGGGATCCACCGGAGATGGCTACACCTTC.

Here the CDR3 reads CASKRENTEAFF. DNA for the CDR3: TGTGCCAGCAAACGGGAGAACACTGAAGCTTTCTTT. The gene calls are TRBV3-1 (or the pseudogene TRBV3-2) and TRBJ1-1; no clear D. Germline V gene data show CDR1 as LGHDT and CDR2 as YNNKEL (reference sequence). This CDR3 has 12 residues. V was trimmed by 7 bases and J by 1 base, leaving 7 bases between them.

J is TRBJ2-7 and V is TRBV11-2; D not certain. From germline, CDR1 is SGHAT and CDR2 FQNNGV. The CDR3 is 14 residues long. Trimming stripped 0 bases from V and 4 bases from J, with 10 bases between. CDR3 DNA sequence: TGTGCCAGCAGCTTAGAGCCCCTGGGGTACGAGCAGTACTTC. Its protein is CASSLEPLGYEQYF.

V and J are TRBV29-1 and TRBJ1-1, with D unresolved. Trimming took off 5 bases at V and 2 bases at J, with 9 bases between the two ends. Per germline, CDR1 SQVTM and CDR2 ANQGSEA. This CDR3 spans 12 amino acids. CDR3 sequence reads: CSVSRQNTEAFF. The CDR3, as DNA: TGCAGCGTTTCCCGCCAAAACACTGAAGCTTTCTTT.

This chain uses TRBV29-1 with TRBJ2-1; tentatively, D is TRBD2 (5 bases). The CDR3 length is 13 residues. Germline V CDR1 and CDR2: SQVTM, ANQGSEA. Trimming removed 8 bases at V and 8 bases at J, with 19 bases between. DNA for the CDR3: TGCAGCTCCCCCTCGGGGAGCGTCGATGAGCAGTTCTTC. This codes for CSSPSGSVDEQFF.

The chain joins TRBV6-2 or TRBV6-3 to TRBJ2-6; no clear D. Germline V CDR1 and CDR2: MNHEY, SVGEGT. The V and J ends lost 2 bases and 0 bases respectively, with 5 bases between them. This CDR3 comprises 15 residues. CDR3 loop: CASSYIGSGANVLTF. The CDR3 bases are TGTGCCAGCAGTTACATCGGCTCTGGGGCCAACGTCCTGACTTTC.

The chain joins TRBV9 to TRBJ2-1; D possibly corresponds to TRBD1 (6 bases). The CDR3 has 16 residues. Germline-derived CDR1 and CDR2 are SGDLS and YYNGEE. The V end was cut by 3 bases, the J end by 0 bases, with 13 bases between. CDR3 nucleotides: TGTGCCAGCAGCGCCCCAGGGGCGAGCTCCTACAATGAGCAGTTCTTC. Translating gives CASSAPGASSYNEQFF.